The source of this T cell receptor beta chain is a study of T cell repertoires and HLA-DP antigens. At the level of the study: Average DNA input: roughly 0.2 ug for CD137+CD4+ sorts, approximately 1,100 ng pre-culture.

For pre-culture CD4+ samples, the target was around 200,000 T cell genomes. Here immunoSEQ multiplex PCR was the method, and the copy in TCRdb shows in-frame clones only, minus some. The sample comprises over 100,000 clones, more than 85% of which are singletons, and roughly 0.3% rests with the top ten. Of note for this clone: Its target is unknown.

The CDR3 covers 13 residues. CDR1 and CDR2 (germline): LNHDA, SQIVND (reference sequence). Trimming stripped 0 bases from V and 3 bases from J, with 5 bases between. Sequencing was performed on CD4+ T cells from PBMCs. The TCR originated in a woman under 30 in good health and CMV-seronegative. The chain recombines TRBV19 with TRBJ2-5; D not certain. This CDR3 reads CASSIDWEETQYF. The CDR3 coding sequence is TGTGCCAGTAGTATAGATTGGGAAGAGACCCAGTACTTC.